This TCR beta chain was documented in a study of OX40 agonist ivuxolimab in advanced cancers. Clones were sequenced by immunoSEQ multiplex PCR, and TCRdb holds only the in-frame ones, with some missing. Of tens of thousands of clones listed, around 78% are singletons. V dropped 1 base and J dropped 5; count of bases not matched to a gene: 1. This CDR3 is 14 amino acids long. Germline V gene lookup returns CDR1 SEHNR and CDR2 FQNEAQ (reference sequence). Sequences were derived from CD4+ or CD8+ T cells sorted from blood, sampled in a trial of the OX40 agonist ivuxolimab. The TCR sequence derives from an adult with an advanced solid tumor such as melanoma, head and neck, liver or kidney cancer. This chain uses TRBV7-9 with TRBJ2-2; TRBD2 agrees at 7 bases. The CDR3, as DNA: TGTGCCAGCAGCTTAGGAGCGGGAACCGGGGAGCTGTTTTTT. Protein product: CASSLGAGTGELFF. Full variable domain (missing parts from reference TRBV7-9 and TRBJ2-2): DTGVSQNPRHKITKRGQNVTFRCDPISEHNRLYWYRQTLGQGPEFLTYFQNEAQLEKSRLLSDRFSAERPKGSFSTLEIQRTEQGDSAMYLCASSLGAGTGELFFGEGSRLTVL.